This TCR beta chain emerged from a study of shared clonotypes between healthy human individuals. Each of the donors was a healthy adult who was HIV-negative and had not had a recent acute infection or vaccination. Caucasian adults residing in Nashville, Tennessee made up all the donors. How the authors handled the data: Junction-only immunoSEQ sequences carried no quality scores, so filtering differed. Assay used: immunoSEQ multiplex PCR; TCRdb lists only in-frame clones, some missing. V and J calls and clone size are as listed in that table; D and trimming were resolved from the DNA. The sample records some 480,000 clones, around 79% being singletons. This CDR3 region has 14 residues. Germline loops: CDR1 SQVTM, CDR2 ANQGSEA. V was cut by 4 bases and J by 1 base, with 13 bases left in between. A note on this clone: The antigen is not known. This likely reflects a read error, since a far larger clone is one base away.

Study observations and caveats: Blood was the sole source, and tissue repertoires probably differ.

The V call is TRBV29-1, the J call TRBJ1-1; weak D call: TRBD1 (5 bases). The clonotype was recovered from a woman between 40 and 55 years old in good health. Some clones in this sample may be carry-over from other donors' samples. Sequences were obtained from PBMCs. CDR3 DNA: TGCAGCGTTGCCTCCGGGGCGCCGAACACTGAAGCTTTCTTT. Translating gives CSVASGAPNTEAFF.